This passage covers 14 T cell receptor beta chains from one sample sequenced in a study of cytomegalovirus exposure and HLA in healthy donors. Libraries were prepared by immunoSEQ multiplex PCR; TCRdb keeps only in-frame clonotypes and omits some of them. Here the sample spans some 140,000 clones, almost 85% being singletons. Sequenced input: PBMCs. The source is a woman aged 25 to 45 in good health and CMV-seronegative.

Remarks on this clone: At one end, the junction sequence differs from germline, possibly due to a read error. The CDR3 DNA follows: TGTGCCACCAGCCGAGATGGACTAGCTGATGAAAAACTGTTTTTT. This encodes CATSRDGLADEKLFF. The rearrangement joins TRBV15 to TRBJ1-4, with D uncertain. This CDR3 has 15 amino acids. In germline, CDR1 is LNHNV, CDR2 YYDKDF (reference sequence).

The V gene is TRBV18, the J gene TRBJ1-1; D uncertain. CDR1 KGHSH and CDR2 LQKENI come from the germline V gene. Deletions cut 3 bases from V and 2 bases from J, with 16 bases between. The CDR3 is made up of 16 amino acids. CDR3 bases: TGTGCCAGCTCACCCCTGCCGCGAGGGATAAACACTGAAGCTTTCTTT. Translation gives CASSPLPRGINTEAFF.

J is TRBJ1-1 and V is TRBV7-2, with no clear D. Trimming removed 2 bases from V and 5 bases from J, with 12 bases in between. The CDR3 covers 14 residues. Per the germline V gene, CDR1 is SGHTA and CDR2 is FQGNSA. The CDR3 protein is CASSLRGIGTEAFF. DNA for the CDR3: TGTGCCAGCAGCTTACGGGGAATTGGGACTGAAGCTTTCTTT.

The V and J genes are TRBV6-5 and TRBJ1-6; D may be TRBD1 (6 bases). The CDR3 covers 15 residues. Germline-derived CDR1 and CDR2 are MNHEY and SVGAGI. Trimming pared 6 bases from V and 6 bases from J, leaving 15 bases between. The CDR3 DNA sequence: TGTGCCAGCAGACTAAACAGGGATTTTAATTCACCCCTCCACTTT. This translates into CASRLNRDFNSPLHF.

J is TRBJ2-3 and V is TRBV5-1, with 7 bases matching TRBD1. The CDR3 length is 14 residues. Per the germline V gene, CDR1 is SGHRS and CDR2 is YFSETQ. The J segment lost 5 bases and the V segment lost 6 bases, leaving 9 bases of the junction unmatched. CDR3 protein: CASTFGQEIDTQYF. For the CDR3, the DNA is TGCGCCAGCACCTTCGGACAGGAGATAGATACGCAGTATTTT. Complete variable domain (other parts from reference TRBV5-1 and TRBJ2-3): KAGVTQTPRYLIKTRGQQVTLSCSPISGHRSVSWYQQTPGQGLQFLFEYFSETQRNKGNFPGRFSGRQFSNSRSEMNVSTLELGDSALYLCASTFGQEIDTQYFGPGTRLTVL.

This clone was detected a few times. The chain recombines TRBV2 with TRBJ1-6; D might be TRBD1 (5 bases). The CDR3 spans 12 residues. Trimming cost V 11 bases and J 8 bases, with 13 bases left between them. Germline CDR1 SNHLY, CDR2 FYNNEI. As DNA, the CDR3 is TGTGCCGGCGGGACGGACGATTCACCCCTCCACTTT. The encoded protein is CAGGTDDSPLHF.

The chain has TRBV5-4 and TRBJ2-5; the match to TRBD2 covers 9 bases. V was clipped by 1 base and J by 4 bases; unmatched bases: 8. Germline-derived CDR1 and CDR2 are SGHNT and YYREEE (reference sequence). The length of the CDR3 is 16 residues. In DNA form, the CDR3 reads TGTGCCAGCAGCTTGCGGGGTAGCGGGGGAGGAGAGACCCAGTACTTC. Protein product: CASSLRGSGGGETQYF.

This clone was recorded once. V and J are TRBV2 and TRBJ2-2; 7 bases fit TRBD1. Looked up from germline, CDR1 is SNHLY and CDR2 is FYNNEI. The CDR3 is made up of 18 amino acids. After removal of 6 bases from V and 0 bases from J, the junction contained 13 bases not matched to a gene. CDR3 region: CASSLHLQGRTNTGELFF. The DNA for the CDR3 is TGTGCCAGCAGCCTCCATTTACAGGGGAGAACGAACACCGGGGAGCTGTTTTTT.

The genes are TRBV19 and TRBJ1-5, with D unclear. The CDR3 totals 14 residues. The germline CDR1 and CDR2 sequences are LNHDA and SQIVND (reference sequence). The V end was cut by 5 bases, the J end by 2 bases, with 10 bases between. The CDR3 sequence: CASSPRGGNQPQHF. CDR3 nucleotide sequence: TGTGCCAGTAGTCCCCGCGGAGGCAATCAGCCCCAGCATTTT.

This chain links TRBV15 with TRBJ2-2; tentative D call: TRBD2 (6 bases). Germline V gives CDR1 LNHNV, CDR2 YYDKDF (reference sequence). The V end was cut by 5 bases, the J end by 0 bases, with 16 bases between. This CDR3 region has 17 residues. The DNA of the CDR3 is TGTGCCACCAGCCCACGACGCGGGGTTACGAACACCGGGGAGCTGTTTTTT. Encoded protein: CATSPRRGVTNTGELFF.

The chain has TRBV11-2 and TRBJ2-1; the D gene is possibly TRBD2 (5 bases). Trimming removed 6 bases at V and 6 bases at J, with 15 bases between. The CDR3 covers 14 residues. CDR1 and CDR2 (germline): SGHAT, FQNNGV. The CDR3 region is CASSRSLEGNEQFF. As DNA, the CDR3 is TGTGCCAGCAGTCGTAGTCTCGAGGGCAATGAGCAGTTCTTC.

The chain is built from TRBV25-1 and TRBJ2-5, with TRBD1 matching over 7 bases. CDR1 and CDR2 (germline): MGHDK, SYGVNS. The CDR3 length is 17 residues. The junction had 8 bases not matched to a gene; V was cut back by 0 bases and J by 1 base. CDR3 sequence: CASSEYASTGVQETQYF. CDR3 DNA: TGTGCCAGCAGTGAATATGCCTCTACAGGGGTCCAAGAGACCCAGTACTTC.

The chain recombines TRBV5-1 with TRBJ1-2; 7 bases fit TRBD1. Germline-derived CDR1 and CDR2 are SGHRS and YFSETQ. V dropped 4 bases and J dropped 4; count of bases not matched to a gene: 10. The CDR3 extends over 15 amino acids. CDR3 DNA sequence: TGCGCCAGCAGCCCTACGGGACAGCCTCTCTATGGCTACACCTTC. It is translated as CASSPTGQPLYGYTF. The variable domain in full, with the rest retrieved from reference TRBV5-1 and TRBJ1-2, is KAGVTQTPRYLIKTRGQQVTLSCSPISGHRSVSWYQQTPGQGLQFLFEYFSETQRNKGNFPGRFSGRQFSNSRSEMNVSTLELGDSALYLCASSPTGQPLYGYTFGSGTRLTVV.

The chain recombines TRBV11-3 with TRBJ2-3; tentatively, D is TRBD2 (6 bases). The CDR3 has 14 residues. V was shortened by 5 bases and J by 1 base, with 10 bases between the two germline ends. The germline CDR1 and CDR2 sequences are SGHNT and YENEEA. The CDR3 nucleotides are TGTGCCAGCAGCGGGCGGGGCCGCACAGATACGCAGTATTTT. Residues: CASSGRGRTDTQYF.